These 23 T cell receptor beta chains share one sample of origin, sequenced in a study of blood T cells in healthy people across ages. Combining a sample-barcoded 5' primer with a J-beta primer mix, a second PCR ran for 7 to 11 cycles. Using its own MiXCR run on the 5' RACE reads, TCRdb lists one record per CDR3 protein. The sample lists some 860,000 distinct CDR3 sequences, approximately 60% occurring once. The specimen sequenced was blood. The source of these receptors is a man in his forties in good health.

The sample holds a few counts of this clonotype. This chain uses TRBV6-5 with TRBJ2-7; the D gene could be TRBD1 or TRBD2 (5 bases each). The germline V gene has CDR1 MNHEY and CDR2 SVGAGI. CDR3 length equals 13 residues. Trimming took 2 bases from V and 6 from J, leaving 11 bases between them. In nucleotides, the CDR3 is TGTGCCAGCAGTTACACTGGGGGTCTCGAGCAGTACTTC. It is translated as CASSYTGGLEQYF.

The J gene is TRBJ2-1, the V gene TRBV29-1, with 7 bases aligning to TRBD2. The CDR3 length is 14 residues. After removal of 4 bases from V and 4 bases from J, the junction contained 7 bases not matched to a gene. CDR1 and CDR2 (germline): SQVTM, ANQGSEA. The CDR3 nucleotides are TGCAGCGTTGGACTCGGCGGGGGTTACAATGAGCAGTTCTTC. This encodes CSVGLGGGYNEQFF.

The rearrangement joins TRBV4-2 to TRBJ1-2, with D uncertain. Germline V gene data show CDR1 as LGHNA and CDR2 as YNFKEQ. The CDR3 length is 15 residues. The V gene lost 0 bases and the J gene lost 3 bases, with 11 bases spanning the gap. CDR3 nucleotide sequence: TGTGCCAGCAGCCAAGATATAGACCGGGACTATGGCTACACCTTC. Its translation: CASSQDIDRDYGYTF.

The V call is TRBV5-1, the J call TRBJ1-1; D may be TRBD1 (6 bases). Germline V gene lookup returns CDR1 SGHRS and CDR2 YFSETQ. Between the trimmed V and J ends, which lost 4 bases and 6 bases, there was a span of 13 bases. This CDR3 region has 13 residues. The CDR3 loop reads CASSPIQGPEAFF. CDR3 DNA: TGCGCCAGCAGCCCAATCCAGGGGCCTGAAGCTTTCTTT.

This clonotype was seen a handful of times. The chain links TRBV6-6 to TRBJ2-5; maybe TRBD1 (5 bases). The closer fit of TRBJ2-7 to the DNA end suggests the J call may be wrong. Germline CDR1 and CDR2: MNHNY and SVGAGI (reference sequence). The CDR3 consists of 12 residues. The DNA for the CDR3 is TGTGCCAGCAGCAGGGATTATTACGAGCAGTACTTC. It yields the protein CASSRDYYEQYF.

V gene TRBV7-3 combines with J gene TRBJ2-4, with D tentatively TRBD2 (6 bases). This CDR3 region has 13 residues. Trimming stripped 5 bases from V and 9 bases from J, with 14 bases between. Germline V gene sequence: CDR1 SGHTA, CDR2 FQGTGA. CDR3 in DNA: TGTGCCAGCAGCCCGGACTTGGGGGGCATTCAGTACTTC. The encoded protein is CASSPDLGGIQYF.

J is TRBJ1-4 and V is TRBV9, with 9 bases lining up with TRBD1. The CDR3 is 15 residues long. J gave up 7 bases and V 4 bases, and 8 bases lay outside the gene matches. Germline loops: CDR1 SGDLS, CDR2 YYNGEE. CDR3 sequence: CASSYTGGQGEKLFF. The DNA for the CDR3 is TGTGCCAGCAGCTATACAGGGGGCCAGGGTGAAAAACTGTTTTTT.

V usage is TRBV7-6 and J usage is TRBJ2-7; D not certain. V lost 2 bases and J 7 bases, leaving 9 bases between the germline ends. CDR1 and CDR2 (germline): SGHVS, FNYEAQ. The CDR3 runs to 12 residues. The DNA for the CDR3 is TGTGCCAGCAGCTTATCCTCGATTGAGCAGTACTTC. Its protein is CASSLSSIEQYF. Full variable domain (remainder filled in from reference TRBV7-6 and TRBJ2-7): GAGVSQSPRYKVTKRGQDVALRCDPISGHVSLYWYRQALGQGPEFLTYFNYEAQQDKSGLPNDRFSAERPEGSISTLTIQRTEQRDSAMYRCASSLSSIEQYFGPGTRLTVT.

The DNA of the CDR3 is TGTGCCAGCAGTAGGGGGGCCCAAGAGACCCAGTACTTC. Amino acid sequence: CASSRGAQETQYF. V usage is TRBV27 and J usage is TRBJ2-5, with D perhaps given as TRBD1 or TRBD2 (6 bases each). CDR1 is MNHEY, CDR2 SMNVEV, per germline (reference sequence). V was shortened by 5 bases and J by 1 base, with 8 bases between the two germline ends. The CDR3 runs 13 residues.

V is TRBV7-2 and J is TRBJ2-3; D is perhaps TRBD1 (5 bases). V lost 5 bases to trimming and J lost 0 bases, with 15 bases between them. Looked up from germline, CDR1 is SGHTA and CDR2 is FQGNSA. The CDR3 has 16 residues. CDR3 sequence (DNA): TGTGCCAGCAGCCGCCTTTCAGGGCATAGCACAGATACGCAGTATTTT. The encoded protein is CASSRLSGHSTDTQYF.

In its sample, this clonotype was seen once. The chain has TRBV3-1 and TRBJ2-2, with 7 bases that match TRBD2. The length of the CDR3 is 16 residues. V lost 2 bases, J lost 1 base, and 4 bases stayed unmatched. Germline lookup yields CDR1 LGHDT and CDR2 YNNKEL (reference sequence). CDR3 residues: CASSQWVAGNTGELFF. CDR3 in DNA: TGTGCCAGCAGCCAATGGGTAGCGGGGAACACCGGGGAGCTGTTTTTT. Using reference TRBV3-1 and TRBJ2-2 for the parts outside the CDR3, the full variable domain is DTAVSQTPKYLVTQMGNDKSIKCEQNLGHDTMYWYKQDSKKFLKIMFSYNNKELIINETVPNRFSPKSPDKAHLNLHINSLELGDSAVYFCASSQWVAGNTGELFFGEGSRLTVL.

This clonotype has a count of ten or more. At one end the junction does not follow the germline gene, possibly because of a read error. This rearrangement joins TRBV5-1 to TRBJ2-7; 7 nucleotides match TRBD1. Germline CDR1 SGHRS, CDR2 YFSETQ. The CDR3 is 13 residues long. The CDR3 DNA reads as TGTGCCAGCAGCTCGGGACAGACCTACGAGCAGTACTTC. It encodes CASSSGQTYEQYF.

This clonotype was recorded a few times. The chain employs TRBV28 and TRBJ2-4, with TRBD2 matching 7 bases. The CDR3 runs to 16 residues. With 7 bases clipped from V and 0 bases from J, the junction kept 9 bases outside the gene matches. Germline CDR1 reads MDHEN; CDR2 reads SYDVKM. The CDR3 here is CASNKGTTLAKNIQYF. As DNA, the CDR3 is TGTGCCAGCAACAAAGGGACTACGTTAGCCAAAAACATTCAGTACTTC.

CDR3 DNA sequence: TGTGCCAGCAGCGGGACCAGCCGGACCCATGGCTACACCTTC. Amino acid sequence: CASSGTSRTHGYTF. The rearrangement joins TRBV25-1 to TRBJ1-2; TRBD1 is a possible D gene (5 bases). The CDR3 is made up of 14 amino acids. Between the trimmed V and J ends, which lost 6 bases and 6 bases, there was a span of 17 bases. Germline V gene sequence: CDR1 MGHDK, CDR2 SYGVNS.

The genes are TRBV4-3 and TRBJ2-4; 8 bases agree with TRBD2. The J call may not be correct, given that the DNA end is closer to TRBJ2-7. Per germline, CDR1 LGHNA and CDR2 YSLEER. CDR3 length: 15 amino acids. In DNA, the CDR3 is TGCGCCAGCAGCCGGGAGGGACTAGGTGGGAACGAGCAGTACTTC. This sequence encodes CASSREGLGGNEQYF.

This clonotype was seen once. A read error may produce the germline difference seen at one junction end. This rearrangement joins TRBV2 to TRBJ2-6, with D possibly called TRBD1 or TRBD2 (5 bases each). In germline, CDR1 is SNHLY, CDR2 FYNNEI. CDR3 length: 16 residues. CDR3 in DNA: TGTGCCAGCAGTCCATTGGCTGCTCGAGGGGCCAACGTCCCGACTTTC. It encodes CASSPLAARGANVPTF.

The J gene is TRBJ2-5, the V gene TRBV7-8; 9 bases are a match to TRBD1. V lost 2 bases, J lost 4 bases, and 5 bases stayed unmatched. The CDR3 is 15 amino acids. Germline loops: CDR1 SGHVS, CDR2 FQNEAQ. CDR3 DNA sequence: TGTGCCAGCAGCTTACCGACAGGGGGGATAGAGACCCAGTACTTC. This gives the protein CASSLPTGGIETQYF.

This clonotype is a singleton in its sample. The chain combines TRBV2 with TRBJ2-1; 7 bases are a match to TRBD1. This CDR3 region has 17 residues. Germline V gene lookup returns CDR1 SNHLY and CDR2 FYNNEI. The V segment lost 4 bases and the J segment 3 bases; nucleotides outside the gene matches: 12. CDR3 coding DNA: TGTGCCAGCAGTGCAGCCGGGACAGCTAAGGTCTACAATGAGCAGTTCTTC. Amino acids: CASSAAGTAKVYNEQFF.

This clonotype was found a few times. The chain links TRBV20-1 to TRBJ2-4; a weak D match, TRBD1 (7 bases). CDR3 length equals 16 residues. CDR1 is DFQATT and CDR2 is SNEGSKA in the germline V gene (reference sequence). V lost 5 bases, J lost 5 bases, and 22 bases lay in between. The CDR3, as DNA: TGCAGTGCTGTAGACAGGGCGGGGACACCTCAAAACATTCAGTACTTC. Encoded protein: CSAVDRAGTPQNIQYF.

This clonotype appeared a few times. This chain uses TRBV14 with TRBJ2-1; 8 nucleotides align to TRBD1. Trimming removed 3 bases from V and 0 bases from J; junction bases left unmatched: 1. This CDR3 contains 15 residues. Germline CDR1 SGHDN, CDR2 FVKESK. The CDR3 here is CASSQTGASYNEQFF. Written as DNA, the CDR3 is TGTGCCAGCAGCCAGACAGGGGCCTCCTACAATGAGCAGTTCTTC.

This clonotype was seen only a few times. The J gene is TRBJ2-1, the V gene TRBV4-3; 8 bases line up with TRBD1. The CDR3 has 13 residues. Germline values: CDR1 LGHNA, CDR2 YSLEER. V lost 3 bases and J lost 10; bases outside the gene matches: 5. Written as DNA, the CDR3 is TGCGCCAGCAGCCAGGAGACAGGGGACGAGCAGTTCTTC. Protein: CASSQETGDEQFF.

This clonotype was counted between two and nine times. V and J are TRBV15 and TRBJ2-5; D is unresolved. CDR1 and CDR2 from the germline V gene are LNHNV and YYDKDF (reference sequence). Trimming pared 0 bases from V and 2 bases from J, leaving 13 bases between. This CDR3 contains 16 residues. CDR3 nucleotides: TGTGCCACCAGCAGAGAATCAACGGCCGCGCAAGAGACCCAGTACTTC. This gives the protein CATSRESTAAQETQYF.

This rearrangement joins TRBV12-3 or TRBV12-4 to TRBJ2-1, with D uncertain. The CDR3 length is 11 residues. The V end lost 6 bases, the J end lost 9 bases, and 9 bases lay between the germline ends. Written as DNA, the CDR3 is TGTGCCAGCAGACTCAACACTGAGCAGTTCTTC. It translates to CASRLNTEQFF.